Below, 28 T cell receptor beta chains from the same sample are listed, as sequenced in a study of STAT5B mutations in CD4+ large granular lymphocyte leukemia. Profiled with immunoSEQ multiplex PCR; TCRdb holds only in-frame clones, not every one. The profile covers 20,000 to 25,000 clones, with around 72% appearing a single time and about 0.6% taken by the ten largest. The sample consisted of CD4+ T cells from blood buffy coats. All receptors come from a human donor in good health.

This clone was seen only a few times. The chain uses TRBV18 and TRBJ2-1; D is unclear. Germline V gene data show CDR1 as KGHSH and CDR2 as LQKENI. V lost 0 bases, J lost 12 bases, and 9 bases lay in between. The CDR3 runs to 12 residues. CDR3 protein: CASSPPAMGQFF. The DNA of the CDR3 is TGTGCCAGCTCACCACCGGCAATGGGGCAGTTCTTC.

V gene TRBV5-6 combines with J gene TRBJ2-1; no definite D call. The germline V and J ends were trimmed by 6 bases and 5 bases, with 6 bases remaining between them. The CDR3 spans 11 residues. The germline V gene encodes CDR1 SGHDT and CDR2 YYEEEE. In nucleotides, the CDR3 is TGTGCCAGCACCCGAAACAATGAGCAGTTCTTC. Encoded protein: CASTRNNEQFF.

The V gene is TRBV7-9, the J gene TRBJ2-1, with 9 positions matching TRBD2. V shed 1 base and J 7 bases; nucleotides not matched to a gene: 5. The CDR3 has 15 amino acids. CDR1 and CDR2 (germline): SEHNR, FQNEAQ (reference sequence). CDR3 nucleotide sequence: TGTGCCAGCAGCTTAGTTGGCGGGGGGGGGAATGAGCAGTTCTTC. It specifies CASSLVGGGGNEQFF.

The chain is built from TRBV7-9 and TRBJ2-1, with 9 bases fitting TRBD2. Germline V gene data show CDR1 as SEHNR and CDR2 as FQNEAQ (reference sequence). Trimming removed 1 base from V and 5 bases from J; junction bases left unmatched: 3. CDR3 length equals 15 residues. The CDR3 DNA reads as TGTGCCAGCAGCTTAGGAGCGGGGGGCCACAATGAGCAGTTCTTC. Amino acid sequence: CASSLGAGGHNEQFF.

V and J are TRBV5-6 and TRBJ2-7; possibly TRBD2 for D (7 bases). The CDR3 length is 19 residues. Germline CDR1 SGHDT, CDR2 YYEEEE. V dropped 3 bases and J dropped 3 bases, with 28 bases sitting between them. The DNA for the CDR3 is TGTGCCAGCAGCTCCACACGGAGTTTTGAGGTAGGGGGGGTCTACGAGCAGTACTTC. The encoded protein is CASSSTRSFEVGGVYEQYF.

The V call is TRBV21-1, the J call TRBJ1-3; TRBD1, the table's D call, was not compared with the DNA. TRBV21-1 is recorded as a pseudogene. The CDR3 has 18 residues. CDR3 nucleotide sequence: TGTGCCAGCAGCGGCCCGGGGACAGGGAAGGGCTCTGGAAACACCATATATTTT. Protein: CASSGPGTGKGSGNTIYF.

This clone was seen a few times. V usage is TRBV4-2 and J usage is TRBJ2-3; 9 nucleotides align to TRBD2. V lost 6 bases to trimming and J lost 2 bases; unmatched junction nucleotides: 6. CDR1 is LGHNA, CDR2 YNFKEQ, per germline. The CDR3 sequence is 15 residues long. CDR3: CASRNGGGVTDTQYF. The CDR3 DNA sequence: TGTGCCAGCAGAAACGGCGGGGGGGTCACAGATACGCAGTATTTT.

Only a few counts were recorded for this clone. V and J are TRBV18 and TRBJ1-2, with 9 bases fitting TRBD1. Germline loops: CDR1 KGHSH, CDR2 LQKENI. The J segment lost 4 bases and the V segment lost 3 bases, leaving 21 bases of the junction unmatched. CDR3 length: 20 amino acids. CDR3 in amino acids: CASSPRLRNRGRILGYGYTF. The CDR3 region has the DNA TGTGCCAGCTCACCGAGGCTGCGGAACAGGGGGCGCATTTTGGGCTATGGCTACACCTTC.

There are a few counts of this clone. V usage is TRBV7-9 and J usage is TRBJ1-1; weak D call: TRBD1 (6 bases). The CDR3 has 16 amino acids. Germline V gives CDR1 SEHNR, CDR2 FQNEAQ (reference sequence). V lost 4 bases and J lost 3, with 18 bases in between. CDR3 loop: CASSSGVGPGDTEAFF. The DNA for the CDR3 is TGTGCCAGCAGCTCCGGTGTCGGCCCAGGGGACACTGAAGCTTTCTTT.

The chain couples TRBV7-9 to TRBJ1-2, with a weak D call TRBD1 (5 bases). This CDR3 spans 16 amino acids. V was clipped by 5 bases and J by 1 base, with 17 bases between them. Germline CDR1 SEHNR, CDR2 FQNEAQ (reference sequence). The CDR3 here is CASSPPRGGINYGYTF. CDR3 DNA sequence: TGTGCCAGCAGCCCTCCTCGGGGGGGGATTAACTATGGCTACACCTTC.

This clone was picked up a small number of times. The CDR3 coding sequence is TGCGCCAGCAGCTCCCATACCCGGGGCACTGAAGCTTTCTTT. As protein: CASSSHTRGTEAFF. The chain joins TRBV5-1 to TRBJ1-1, with D unclear. CDR1 is SGHRS and CDR2 is YFSETQ in the germline V gene. The ends were cut back, 3 bases at V and 4 bases at J, with 13 bases in the middle. The CDR3 totals 14 residues.

This clone was observed a single time. CDR3 region: CASSLYGSATNEKLFF. The CDR3 nucleotides read TGTGCCAGCAGTTTGTACGGATCTGCAACTAATGAAAAACTGTTTTTT. J is TRBJ1-4 and V is TRBV28; D call uncertain. The V end was cut by 3 bases, the J end by 0 bases, with 11 bases between. The CDR3 has 16 amino acids. From germline, CDR1 is MDHEN and CDR2 SYDVKM.

This clone was found once. V is TRBV28 and J is TRBJ1-1, with D perhaps TRBD1 (5 bases). The germline gives CDR1 MDHEN, CDR2 SYDVKM. This CDR3 spans 15 amino acids. With 2 bases removed from V and 1 base from J, the gap between germline ends came to 11 bases. This chain's CDR3 is CASSLGGGWNTEAFF. In nucleotides, the CDR3 is TGTGCCAGCAGTTTAGGTGGGGGTTGGAACACTGAAGCTTTCTTT.

This clone occurred once. The rearrangement links TRBV7-9 to TRBJ2-7, with D perhaps being TRBD1 or TRBD2 (5 bases each). The V end lost 5 bases, the J end lost 6 bases, and 20 bases lay between the germline ends. Germline-derived CDR1 and CDR2 are SEHNR and FQNEAQ (reference sequence). The length of the CDR3 is 15 residues. CDR3 loop: CASSRNTGPGAEQYF. CDR3 DNA: TGTGCCAGCAGCCGAAATACGGGACCCGGAGCCGAGCAGTACTTC.

The chain employs TRBV4-3 and TRBJ1-1; D not resolved. CDR3 size: 15 residues. The germline CDR1 and CDR2 sequences are LGHNA and YSLEER. Trimming took 4 bases from V and 0 from J, leaving 12 bases between them. Here the CDR3 reads CASSPTGSMNTEAFF. CDR3 sequence (DNA): TGCGCCAGCAGCCCTACGGGCAGCATGAACACTGAAGCTTTCTTT.

This clone showed up just a few times. V is TRBV4-1 and J is TRBJ2-3; D is uncertain. V was trimmed by 1 base and J by 6 bases, leaving 8 bases between them. This CDR3 spans 13 amino acids. The germline V gene has CDR1 MGHRA and CDR2 YSYEKL. For the CDR3, the DNA is TGCGCCAGCAGCCAAGGTGTCAGCGATACGCAGTATTTT. Translated, it gives CASSQGVSDTQYF.

The chain joins TRBV2 to TRBJ1-5; 7 bases match TRBD1. This CDR3 is built from 16 residues. Germline trimming cut 5 bases from V and 4 bases from J; bases unmatched to any gene: 11. CDR1 is SNHLY, CDR2 FYNNEI, per germline. The CDR3 nucleotides are TGTGCCAGCAGTCCCCACATACAGGGGAGTAATCAGCCCCAGCATTTT. Its protein is CASSPHIQGSNQPQHF.

The V gene is TRBV7-2, the J gene TRBJ1-2; no clear D. Trimming removed 5 bases from V and 4 bases from J, with 11 bases in between. The germline V gene encodes CDR1 SGHTA and CDR2 FQGNSA. CDR3 length: 13 residues. CDR3 in amino acids: CASSVGQLYGYTF. For the CDR3, the DNA is TGTGCCAGCAGCGTCGGGCAGCTCTATGGCTACACCTTC.

The chain uses TRBV7-3 and TRBJ1-2, with TRBD1 as a possible D gene (5 bases). Germline V CDR1 and CDR2: SGHTA, FQGTGA. Trimming pared 2 bases from V and 5 bases from J, leaving 12 bases between. The CDR3 is made up of 14 amino acids. The CDR3 sequence: CASSLRGGEYGYTF. As DNA, the CDR3 is TGTGCCAGCAGCTTACGGGGAGGGGAATATGGCTACACCTTC.

This clone was seen only a few times. This chain joins TRBV2 and TRBJ1-5, with 7 bases aligning to TRBD1. The CDR3 extends over 11 amino acids. The ends lost 8 bases at V and 7 bases at J; junction bases unmatched: 2. In germline, CDR1 is SNHLY, CDR2 FYNNEI. CDR3 bases: TGTGCCAGCGCCAGGGGGCAGCCCCAGCATTTT. This sequence encodes CASARGQPQHF.

The V and J genes are TRBV2 and TRBJ2-1; D gene unclear. The CDR3 length is 14 residues. V was shortened by 7 bases and J by 3 bases, with 13 bases between the two germline ends. The germline gives CDR1 SNHLY, CDR2 FYNNEI. The CDR3 sequence is CASTQGGLYNEQFF. The CDR3 region has the DNA TGTGCCAGCACCCAAGGCGGCCTCTACAATGAGCAGTTCTTC.

This chain uses TRBV7-8 with TRBJ1-2, with TRBD1 identical over 9 bases. CDR1 and CDR2 from the germline V gene are SGHVS and FQNEAQ. With V trimmed by 5 bases and J by 5 bases, 9 bases remained unmatched. The CDR3 runs to 15 residues. The CDR3 here is CASSRRDRAPYGYTF. The CDR3 region has the DNA TGTGCCAGCAGCCGAAGGGACAGGGCGCCTTATGGCTACACCTTC. The entire variable domain, with the rest obtained from reference TRBV7-8 and TRBJ1-2, is as follows: GAGVSQSPRYKVAKRGQDVALRCDPISGHVSLFWYQQALGQGPEFLTYFQNEAQLDKSGLPSDRFFAERPEGSVSTLKIQRTQQEDSAVYLCASSRRDRAPYGYTFGSGTRLTVV.

The rearrangement uses TRBV27 and TRBJ1-2; no reliable D call. Looked up from germline, CDR1 is MNHEY and CDR2 is SMNVEV (reference sequence). V lost 3 bases to trimming and J lost 0 bases, with 5 bases between them. CDR3 length equals 13 residues. The CDR3 coding sequence is TGTGCCAGCAGTTTTGCGGCTAACTATGGCTACACCTTC. It encodes CASSFAANYGYTF.

The V gene is TRBV7-2, the J gene TRBJ2-7; D not certain. The germline V gene encodes CDR1 SGHTA and CDR2 FQGNSA. The V gene lost 5 bases and the J gene lost 2 bases, with 16 bases spanning the gap. The CDR3 is 15 amino acids. Here the CDR3 DNA reads TGTGCCAGCAGCCCCCGATGGGAAAGCACCTACGAGCAGTACTTC. Protein sequence: CASSPRWESTYEQYF. Drawing the rest from reference TRBV7-2 and TRBJ2-7, the complete variable domain is GAGVSQSPSNKVTEKGKDVELRCDPISGHTALYWYRQSLGQGLEFLIYFQGNSAPDKSGLPSDRFSAERTGGSVSTLTIQRTQQEDSAVYLCASSPRWESTYEQYFGPGTRLTVT.

The rearrangement links TRBV28 to TRBJ1-6; the D gene is possibly TRBD1 (5 bases). Trimming took 3 bases from V and 9 from J, leaving 24 bases between them. This CDR3 region has 18 residues. The germline V gene encodes CDR1 MDHEN and CDR2 SYDVKM. The CDR3 DNA is TGTGCCAGCAGTTTTGCCGAACCGGCAGGGCAGAATTTTTCACCCCTCCACTTT. Translated: CASSFAEPAGQNFSPLHF.

The chain joins TRBV18 to TRBJ1-1, with D unclear. CDR1 KGHSH and CDR2 LQKENI come from the germline V gene. Trimming shortened V by 3 bases and J by 1 base, and 9 bases separated the two germline ends. The CDR3 contains 14 residues. The CDR3 spells CASSPVPTNTEAFF. In DNA, the CDR3 is TGTGCCAGCTCACCGGTTCCCACGAACACTGAAGCTTTCTTT.

This clone was found a few times. The rearrangement uses TRBV7-9 and TRBJ1-2, with D perhaps matching TRBD1 (6 bases). The CDR3 extends over 14 amino acids. Deletions cut 5 bases from V and 8 bases from J, with 18 bases between. The V gene's germline CDR1 is SEHNR and CDR2 FQNEAQ (reference sequence). CDR3 in DNA: TGTGCCAGCAGCCCATCCGTGGACAGCAGGGGCTACACCTTC. It specifies CASSPSVDSRGYTF.

The chain has TRBV11-2 and TRBJ1-1; no reliable D call. CDR3 size: 12 residues. V was cut by 3 bases and J by 6 bases, with 8 bases left in between. Germline CDR1 and CDR2: SGHAT and FQNNGV. CDR3 residues: CASSLSTSEAFF. In nucleotides, the CDR3 is TGTGCCAGCAGCTTGTCGACTTCTGAAGCTTTCTTT.